The T cell receptor (beta chain) described here comes from a study of immune cell composition in non-small cell lung cancer. Study-wide background: Tumours were mainly lung adenocarcinoma or squamous cell carcinoma.

Worth noting for this clone: What it binds is not known.

Findings and caveats of the study: No significant correlation existed between pack-years smoked and tumour clonality. Adenocarcinomas with higher top tumour-associated clone frequency had more reactive TILs.

The germline V gene has CDR1 SQVTM and CDR2 ANQGSEA. The CDR3 runs 14 residues. Trimming removed 0 bases from V and 6 bases from J, with 14 bases in between. Normal lung sampling was at least 3 cm from the tumour, as distant as possible. DNA was extracted from unsorted cell suspensions stored frozen. The protocol was immunoSEQ multiplex PCR, while the TCRdb copy is restricted to in-frame clones and leaves out a portion. The sample lists 3,000 to 3,500 clones, approximately 70% occurring once. The source is a human donor with non-small cell lung cancer. Source material: non-adjacent lung tissue. The gene calls are TRBV29-1 and TRBJ1-2; possibly TRBD1 for D (5 bases). This chain's CDR3 is CSVEEAGRGDGYTF. The CDR3 DNA reads as TGCAGCGTTGAAGAAGCAGGGCGCGGGGATGGCTACACCTTC.